The sequence of this TCR beta chain was determined in a study of T cell changes during pregnancy in multiple sclerosis (dated by TCRdb to the late 2010s). As for the study more broadly: The study looked at changes in the T cell repertoire across pregnancy in women with multiple sclerosis.

The library was obtained by the immunoSEQ multiplex PCR assay. As stored in TCRdb, this immuneACCESS dataset retains in-frame rearrangements with V and J assigned. A fraction of the clones does not appear; measured against another copy, unresolved V genes explain less than half of the discrepancy, and the remainder lacks a known reason. A total of some 36,000 clones appear in this sample, 85% to 95% of them only once. The ten largest clones take up around 0.4% of the sample. From its cysteine to its phenylalanine, the CDR3 spans 13 amino acids. CDR3 DNA only is kept here, 39 bases in frame from base 1. V loses 2 bases, J loses 4 bases, and the germline ends lie 9 bases apart. CDR1 and CDR2 were assigned from the germline V gene (reference sequence) as GTSNPN and SVGIG. This clone has only one observation. Its antigen is still unknown. Within one base of it there is no much larger clone, and no base qualities were kept.

Source: CD4+ T cells from peripheral blood mononuclear cells, taken in the second trimester of pregnancy. The clonotype originates from a female donor with multiple sclerosis, enrolled in a pregnancy study. The sequence links TRBV30 to TRBJ1-3; perhaps TRBD1 is the D gene, with 6 bases matching. The DNA reads as follows: TGTGCCTGGAGTAGGGGGTTCGGAAACACCATATATTTT. This translates into CAWSRGFGNTIYF.